These 8 T cell receptor beta chains share one sample of origin, sequenced in a study of CD8+ T cells in alopecia areata. Sequencing relied on a cDNA template that was reverse transcribed from extracted RNA. Method: immunoSEQ multiplex PCR; TCRdb's copy keeps in-frame clones and lacks some. The sample comprises 95,000 to 100,000 clones, around 60% of which are singletons, and roughly a sixth rests with the top ten. Documented treatment: oral pan-JAK inhibitor, 5-10 mg twice daily. Source: CD8+ T cells sorted from blood, taken at week 4, from a patient treated with tofacitinib. All receptors derive from a human donor with alopecia areata.

This clone was detected a few times. The V and J genes are TRBV4-1 and TRBJ2-5; D call uncertain. CDR1 is MGHRA, CDR2 YSYEKL, per germline. The V and J ends lost 0 bases and 1 base respectively, with 6 bases between them. The CDR3 contains 14 residues. The CDR3 bases are TGCGCCAGCAGCCAAGACGATTCCCAAGAGACCCAGTACTTC. Translated, it gives CASSQDDSQETQYF.

The J gene is TRBJ2-7, the V gene TRBV7-2, with 8 bases fitting TRBD1. In germline, CDR1 is SGHTA, CDR2 FQGNSA. The ends lost 8 bases at V and 7 bases at J; junction bases unmatched: 16. The CDR3 is 15 residues long. The CDR3 loop is CASAPTSQGAGEQYF. In DNA form, the CDR3 reads TGTGCCAGCGCACCGACGAGTCAGGGGGCAGGAGAGCAGTACTTC. Combining the CDR3 with reference TRBV7-2 and TRBJ2-7 gives the whole variable domain GAGVSQSPSNKVTEKGKDVELRCDPISGHTALYWYRQSLGQGLEFLIYFQGNSAPDKSGLPSDRFSAERTGGSVSTLTIQRTQQEDSAVYLCASAPTSQGAGEQYFGPGTRLTVT.

This chain connects TRBV5-1 to TRBJ2-3; D gene unclear. Trimming left V 0 bases short and J 2 bases short, with 10 bases between. Per the germline V gene, CDR1 is SGHRS and CDR2 is YFSETQ. This CDR3 comprises 15 residues. CDR3 bases: TGCGCCAGCAGCTTGGTCAAAACTGTCACAGATACGCAGTATTTT. Encoded protein: CASSLVKTVTDTQYF.

The chain is built from TRBV11-2 and TRBJ2-2; no clear D. CDR1 is SGHAT and CDR2 is FQNNGV in the germline V gene. Trimming pared 8 bases from V and 6 bases from J, leaving 7 bases between. CDR3 length: 11 amino acids. CDR3 DNA: TGTGCCAGCCAACCGGCCGGGGAGCTGTTTTTT. It is translated as CASQPAGELFF.

The chain is built from TRBV5-1 and TRBJ2-7; 9 nucleotides agree with TRBD2. V trimming: 4 bases; J trimming: 6 bases; junction bases outside the gene matches: 8. CDR1 and CDR2 from the germline V gene are SGHRS and YFSETQ. This CDR3 has 14 amino acids. The CDR3 loop reads CASSPTGLAGEQYF. The CDR3 coding sequence is TGCGCCAGCAGCCCGACGGGACTAGCAGGCGAGCAGTACTTC.

The rearrangement links TRBV6-5 to TRBJ2-5; D unclear. Trimming took 4 bases from V and 4 from J, leaving 19 bases between them. Germline V gene sequence: CDR1 MNHEY, CDR2 SVGAGI. CDR3 length: 16 residues. Written as DNA, the CDR3 is TGTGCCAGCAGTTCTAGATGGACGACCATGGGAGAGACCCAGTACTTC. As protein: CASSSRWTTMGETQYF.

The gene calls are TRBV27 and TRBJ2-4, with D hard to call. Germline lookup yields CDR1 MNHEY and CDR2 SMNVEV (reference sequence). The CDR3 loop spans 15 amino acids. The ends were cut back, 6 bases at V and 0 bases at J, with 12 bases in the middle. As DNA, the CDR3 is TGTGCCAGCAGCCCAGGCGCCCTAGCCAAAAACATTCAGTACTTC. Its protein product is CASSPGALAKNIQYF.

This rearrangement joins TRBV28 to TRBJ2-2; the match to TRBD2 covers 13 bases. The CDR3 runs to 21 residues. The germline gives CDR1 MDHEN, CDR2 SYDVKM. Unmatched junction bases numbered 16, after V lost 6 bases and J lost 0 bases. This CDR3 is CASSTIQGLAGTYANTGELFF. The CDR3 DNA reads TGTGCCAGCAGCACAATCCAGGGACTAGCGGGGACCTACGCGAACACCGGGGAGCTGTTTTTT.